This paragraph covers one TCR beta chain sequence. No antigen is known for it. No clone much larger than this one lies a single base away; base qualities are absent. The source of the sample is a study of identical twins (dated by TCRdb to between 2015 and 2016). At the level of the whole study: To test whether fetal clonotypes persist, the study used deep sequencing on TCR alpha and beta repertoires from monozygotic twins, unrelated adults of various ages, and cord blood. Replicate twin experiments were performed at different times using different library preparation protocols to rule out contamination.

The library was made by 5' RACE. Instrument on record: Illumina HiSeq 2000. Template switching introduced a universal primer binding site; the final cDNA contained a unique molecular identifier, enabling accurate counting of TCR cDNA molecules. Specific primers in the conserved constant-segment region were used to synthesize first-strand cDNA for TCR alpha and beta chains. To control for contamination, each cDNA library was double barcoded with a SMART-Mk sample barcode plus Illumina barcodes. TruSeq adapter sequences, together with Illumina sample barcodes, were added in two successive PCR steps. The Illumina HiSeq platform was used with custom primers to sequence TCR alpha and beta cDNA libraries. Concerning the study's data processing: Unique molecular identifiers were extracted from raw reads with MiGEC, and CDR3 positions were determined with MiXCR. Recombination models were inferred per individual with the repgenHMM and IGoR tools using an EM algorithm. Shared clonotypes were analyzed with the tcR package in R, and sharing was normalized by the product of cloneset sizes. To study raw recombination free of thymic and clonal selection effects, out-of-frame nonproductive sequences were analyzed. The public reads were reprocessed in TCRdb via fastp at Q25 and MiXCR, keeping in-frame beta chains. Each entry merges the rows of one CDR3 protein and shows their most common DNA and genes. The V and J calls were not made by the authors but by TCRdb's processing. This sample gives over 600,000 distinct CDR3 sequences in total; 21% of them show up just once. Approximately 4.5% of the sample lies in the top ten.

V trim: 6 bases; J trim: 4 bases; unmatched bases: 8. Inclusive of the bounding cysteine and phenylalanine, the CDR3 is 15 residues long. The entry retains the CDR3 DNA only, 45 bases that are in frame from base 1. From the germline V gene, CDR1 is MNHNS and CDR2 is SASEGT. The study at large found these results: Fewer insertions were carried by abundant cord blood beta clonotypes; a weaker similar trend was observed in young adult naive repertoires, while no such trend was observed in memory repertoires. Out-of-frame TCR alpha sequences shared between twins showed an excess of low generation-probability sequences compared with coincidental sharing between unrelated individuals. Because the same donors could not be followed over many years, the conclusions depended on cross-sectional statistical analysis. The excess sharing between twins in beta out-of-frame sequences was weaker because fewer shared sequences reduced the signal-to-noise ratio. Zero-insertion analyses could be partly confounded by invariant T cells such as MAIT and iNKT, although diverse VJ usage argued against such confounding for most clonotypes. In monozygotic twins, out-of-frame TCR alpha sharing was systematically underestimated by recombination models, although the models agreed with sharing between unrelated individuals.

Every donor in the study was a healthy Caucasian. The twin cohort comprised three pairs of female monozygotic twins, all aged about 18 to 30 years. Peripheral blood mononuclear cells were the source from which RNA for the TCR libraries was isolated. In addition, the sample was reused for a study of T cells expressing NK-cell markers. As that second study puts it: Eight or nine donors provided sorted CD3+CD56+NKG2C+, CD3+CD56+NKG2C- and CD3+CD56-NKG2C+ T-cell subsets, whose TCR beta-chain repertoires were profiled. Seven of the eight sequenced donors were HCMV-seropositive and one was HCMV-seronegative. In several experiments an anti-gammadeltaTCR antibody was added to restrict sorting to alphabetaTCR-expressing T cells. In several donors, the dominant CD3+CD56+NKG2C+ clonotypes were found to rank among the top 10 CD8+ clonotypes and to make up 1.0-7.0% of CD8+ T cells. Those dominant clonotypes were again the most abundant among CD3+CD56-NKG2C+ cells in a few donors, at roughly 25-60.1%. It remained unclear whether the expanded NKG2C-expressing T cell clones were specific for HCMV antigens. All eight donors whose samples were sequenced were randomly selected healthy volunteers, three of them men and five women. HCMV serostatus was determined by detecting HCMV-specific IgG in serum with a commercial ELISA kit. For about 6 donors, unsorted PBMC were also used to sequence bulk peripheral blood T-cell repertoires. MIGEC handled demultiplexing of the reads and grouping by UMI, while MiTCR was used to assemble and quantify clonotypes. Only TCR cDNA sequences supported by at least two reads were kept to exclude erroneous sequences. The tcR package was used for downstream repertoire analysis, with clonotypes matched between fractions based on CDR3 nucleotide sequence plus V segment. Antigen specificity was annotated against VDJdb with VDJmatch, allowing one amino acid substitution in CDR3.

The sequencing input was PBMCs. The sequence was collected from a young woman in good health. The rearrangement combines TRBV6-1 with TRBJ2-2, with 7 middle bases fitting TRBD1. The CDR3 in this case is CASSVYRGGTGELFF. The nucleotides read TGTGCCAGCAGCGTTTACAGGGGCGGCACCGGGGAGCTGTTTTTT.